The clone carrying this T cell receptor beta chain was observed a single time. What it recognizes is unknown. The data were taken from a study of cytomegalovirus exposure and HLA in healthy donors. Whole-study findings and limits: Apparent HLA restriction characterized most CMV-associated TCR beta chains in a later analysis.

The PCR had 60 Vbeta and 13 Jbeta primers. The repertoire was sequenced with immunoSEQ multiplex PCR; TCRdb's copy has only in-frame clones and lacks some. This repertoire shows 150,000 or so clones, 65% to 80% found once; its top ten account for more than 6.5%. Germline V lookup: CDR1 MNHEY, CDR2 SMNVEV (reference sequence). The V segment lost 3 bases and the J segment 11 bases; nucleotides outside the gene matches: 5. The CDR3 is 12 amino acids. Sequencing was done on a sample of PBMCs. This chain joins TRBV27 and TRBJ2-5; 8 nucleotides line up with TRBD2. This sequence was found in a man younger than 40 in good health and CMV-seronegative. The CDR3 reads CASSFAGREQYF. The CDR3 region has the DNA TGTGCCAGCAGTTTTGCCGGGAGGGAGCAGTACTTC.